Included here is one TCR beta chain sequence, with context. In the authors' workflow: The assay estimated nucleated cells by amplifying reference gene primers. The repertoire was sequenced with immunoSEQ multiplex PCR; TCRdb's copy has only in-frame clones and lacks some. Clonal size and the V and J genes are those of that table, whereas D and trimming came from the DNA. The sample lists 35,000 to 45,000 clones; approximately 90% were seen once. The CDR3 has 14 amino acids. Germline V gene lookup returns CDR1 MDHEN and CDR2 SYDVKM. Between the trimmed V and J ends, which lost 6 bases and 4 bases, there was a span of 13 bases. These data belong to a study of blood T cell repertoires in COVID-19.

The sample comprised peripheral blood. The rearrangement links TRBV28 to TRBJ1-5; the D gene is possibly TRBD1 (5 bases). This TCR was sampled from a man in his 70s with active COVID-19. The CDR3 DNA reads TGTGCCAGCAGCGACGACAGCAATAATCAGCCCCAGCATTTT. Residues: CASSDDSNNQPQHF.